Listed here is a single TCR beta chain. As yet, its antigen is unknown. With a J-beta primer mix and a sample-barcoded 5' primer, a second PCR ran 7 to 11 cycles. Each cDNA molecule carried a tag from a template-switch adaptor that contained 12 random nucleotides. TCRdb independently ran MiXCR on the 5' RACE reads; one entry per CDR3 protein. In the table there are 1.5 million to 2 million distinct CDR3 sequences, approximately 32% of which are singletons. Germline V gene data show CDR1 as DFQATT and CDR2 as SNEGSKA (reference sequence). V gave up 5 bases and J gave up 9 bases, with 26 bases separating them. The CDR3 totals 15 residues. The source of the sample is a study of blood T cells in healthy people across ages. Study observations and caveats: Expanded clonotype shifts may have been confounded, as the donors had an unknown CMV status.

Sample: blood. The clonotype was recovered from a woman in her twenties or thirties in good health. This rearrangement joins TRBV20-1 to TRBJ2-7; D might be TRBD1 (6 bases). This CDR3 is CSARNGDRLGNGQYF. The CDR3 nucleotides are TGCAGTGCTCGGAACGGAGACAGGTTGGGCAACGGGCAGTACTTC.